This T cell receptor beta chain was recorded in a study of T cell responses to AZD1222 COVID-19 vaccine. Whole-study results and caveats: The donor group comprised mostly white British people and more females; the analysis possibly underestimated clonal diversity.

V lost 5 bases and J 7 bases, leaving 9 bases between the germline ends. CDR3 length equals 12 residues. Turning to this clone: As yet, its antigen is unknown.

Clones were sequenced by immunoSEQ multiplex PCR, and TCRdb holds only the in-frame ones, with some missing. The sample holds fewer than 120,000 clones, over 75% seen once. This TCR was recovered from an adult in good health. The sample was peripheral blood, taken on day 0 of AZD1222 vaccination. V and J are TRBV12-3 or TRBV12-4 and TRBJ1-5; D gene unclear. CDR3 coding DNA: TGTGCCAGCAGTCTTTTAGGGCAGCCCCAGCATTTT. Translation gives CASSLLGQPQHF.